This passage covers 32 T cell receptor beta chains from one sample sequenced in a study of blood T cell repertoires in COVID-19. Method: immunoSEQ multiplex PCR; TCRdb's copy keeps in-frame clones and lacks some. This table holds 25,000 to 35,000 clones, about 91% found once. The sequenced sample was peripheral blood. The source of these receptors is a human donor with active COVID-19. The donor label of this sample is uncertain.

This chain uses TRBV3-1 (or the pseudogene TRBV3-2) with TRBJ2-3, with D unresolved. The CDR3 has 13 amino acids. Trimming pared 2 bases from V and 4 bases from J, leaving 7 bases between. Germline CDR1 reads LGHDT; CDR2 reads YNNKEL (reference sequence). The CDR3 protein is CASSQTRADTQYF. The DNA of the CDR3 is TGTGCCAGCAGCCAAACTCGAGCAGATACGCAGTATTTT.

This clone occurred once. This chain links TRBV9 with TRBJ2-1, with 8 nucleotides matching TRBD1. The CDR3 is 15 amino acids. Germline CDR1 reads SGDLS; CDR2 reads YYNGEE. V trimming: 4 bases; J trimming: 2 bases; junction bases outside the gene matches: 5. CDR3 residues: CASSNGQGTYNEQFF. In DNA, the CDR3 is TGTGCCAGCAGCAACGGACAGGGTACCTACAATGAGCAGTTCTTC. Full variable domain (rest looked up from reference TRBV9 and TRBJ2-1): DSGVTQTPKHLITATGQRVTLRCSPRSGDLSVYWYQQSLDQGLQFLIQYYNGEERAKGNILERFSAQQFPDLHSELNLSSLELGDSALYFCASSNGQGTYNEQFFGPGTRLTVL.

Only a few counts were recorded for this clone. The CDR3 coding sequence is TGTGCCAGCAGTTTATTCAGTGTAACCGGCAATCAGCCCCAGCATTTT. Translating gives CASSLFSVTGNQPQHF. The genes are TRBV28 and TRBJ1-5; D is uncertain. The CDR3 spans 16 residues. The germline V gene has CDR1 MDHEN and CDR2 SYDVKM. Trimming removed 1 base at V and 2 bases at J, with 12 bases between.

This chain joins TRBV2 and TRBJ2-2; a possible D gene is TRBD2 (5 bases). Germline CDR1 reads SNHLY; CDR2 reads FYNNEI. The CDR3 extends over 17 amino acids. V lost 4 bases and J lost 2, with 17 bases in between. The CDR3 DNA reads as TGTGCCAGCAGTGTGGTGTGGAGCGGCAAAAACACCGGGGAGCTGTTTTTT. It yields the protein CASSVVWSGKNTGELFF.

This sequence joins TRBV7-7 and TRBJ2-5, with D possibly matching TRBD1 (7 bases). Germline CDR1 reads SSHAT; CDR2 reads FNYEAQ (reference sequence). The CDR3 contains 15 residues. The CDR3 protein is CASAGGSEPGETQYF. In DNA, the CDR3 is TGTGCTAGCGCAGGGGGGAGCGAACCTGGGGAGACCCAGTACTTC.

J is TRBJ1-5 and V is TRBV6-2 or TRBV6-3; a weak D match, TRBD1 (6 bases). The CDR3 spans 17 residues. V dropped 0 bases and J dropped 0 bases, with 12 bases sitting between them. The germline gives CDR1 MNHEY, CDR2 SVGEGT. CDR3 nucleotide sequence: TGTGCCAGCAGTTACTCGAAGGACAGCTTTAGCAATCAGCCCCAGCATTTT. Translating it yields CASSYSKDSFSNQPQHF.

This sequence joins TRBV5-6 and TRBJ1-3; D is undetermined. The V end lost 3 bases, the J end lost 0 bases, and 10 bases lay between the germline ends. This CDR3 contains 15 residues. Germline lookup yields CDR1 SGHDT and CDR2 YYEEEE. This CDR3 reads CASSYSTGSGNTIYF. CDR3 coding DNA: TGTGCCAGCAGCTACTCGACGGGCTCTGGAAACACCATATATTTT.

The chain recombines TRBV30 with TRBJ2-1, with TRBD2 matching 8 bases. The germline V gene has CDR1 GTSNPN and CDR2 SVGIG (reference sequence). The trim removed 0 bases at V and 8 bases at J, leaving 6 bases unmatched. The CDR3 has 14 amino acids. The CDR3 bases are TGTGCCTGGAGTGTGGTAGCGGGAAGTCATGAGCAGTTCTTC. Residues: CAWSVVAGSHEQFF.

This rearrangement joins TRBV15 to TRBJ2-7; D may be TRBD1 (6 bases). The germline CDR1 and CDR2 sequences are LNHNV and YYDKDF (reference sequence). Trimming took off 4 bases at V and 0 bases at J, with 13 bases between the two ends. CDR3 length equals 15 residues. CDR3 DNA sequence: TGTGCCACCAGCATCAACAGGGAGACCTCCTACGAGCAGTACTTC. It is translated as CATSINRETSYEQYF. Full variable domain (outside the CDR3, taken from reference TRBV15 and TRBJ2-7): DAMVIQNPRYQVTQFGKPVTLSCSQTLNHNVMYWYQQKSSQAPKLLFHYYDKDFNNEADTPDNFQSRRPNTSFCFLDIRSPGLGDTAMYLCATSINRETSYEQYFGPGTRLTVT.

The chain is built from TRBV3-1 (or the pseudogene TRBV3-2) and TRBJ1-4; no clear D gene. Trimming took off 1 base at V and 7 bases at J, with 7 bases between the two ends. From germline, CDR1 is LGHDT and CDR2 YNNKEL (reference sequence). The CDR3 is made up of 13 amino acids. CDR3 bases: TGTGCCAGCAGCCAAGCCGGTAGTGAAAAACTGTTTTTT. Protein product: CASSQAGSEKLFF.

The J gene is TRBJ2-2, the V gene TRBV7-2; D may be TRBD1 (6 bases). CDR1 is SGHTA and CDR2 is FQGNSA in the germline V gene. This CDR3 is built from 16 residues. Trimming pared 2 bases from V and 1 base from J, leaving 11 bases between. The DNA of the CDR3 is TGTGCCAGCAGCTTATTTAGCAGGGGGAACACCGGGGAGCTGTTTTTT. As protein: CASSLFSRGNTGELFF.

The chain employs TRBV7-2 and TRBJ2-3; TRBD2 agrees at 11 bases. Germline trimming cut 3 bases from V and 4 bases from J; bases unmatched to any gene: 3. Germline V gives CDR1 SGHTA, CDR2 FQGNSA. CDR3 size: 15 residues. The CDR3 sequence: CASSLTSGNSDTQYF. In DNA, the CDR3 is TGTGCCAGCAGCTTGACTAGCGGGAATTCAGATACGCAGTATTTT.

The chain carries TRBV19 and TRBJ1-5; D is undetermined. The CDR3 contains 12 residues. Trimming removed 5 bases from V and 5 bases from J, with 7 bases in between. CDR1 is LNHDA, CDR2 SQIVND, per germline (reference sequence). The CDR3 sequence: CASSDTYQPQHF. The DNA for the CDR3 is TGTGCCAGTAGTGACACCTATCAGCCCCAGCATTTT.

This chain uses TRBV6-5 with TRBJ2-7, with 7 bases that match TRBD1. The germline gives CDR1 MNHEY, CDR2 SVGAGI. The V segment lost 2 bases and the J segment 0 bases; nucleotides outside the gene matches: 4. The CDR3 totals 15 residues. The CDR3 DNA sequence: TGTGCCAGCAGTTACGCCAGGGGGAGCTCCTACGAGCAGTACTTC. Its translation is CASSYARGSSYEQYF.

This rearrangement joins TRBV7-2 to TRBJ2-3; TRBD2 might be the D (7 bases). Germline CDR1 and CDR2: SGHTA and FQGNSA. V lost 1 base to trimming and J lost 8 bases, with 19 bases between them. The CDR3 consists of 16 residues. CDR3 sequence reads: CASSLEGGGLAGTQYF. DNA of the CDR3: TGTGCCAGCAGCTTAGAAGGGGGAGGGCTGGCGGGTACGCAGTATTTT.

This clone was detected a few times. This rearrangement joins TRBV10-1 to TRBJ2-1; 10 bases map to TRBD2. The germline V gene has CDR1 WNHNN and CDR2 SYGVQD (reference sequence). This CDR3 spans 16 amino acids. Losses at the gene ends were 5 bases for V and 3 bases for J; bases not matched to a gene: 7. Written as DNA, the CDR3 is TGCGCCAGCAGTTCGGAGCGGGGGGGCCACTACAATGAGCAGTTCTTC. Translation gives CASSSERGGHYNEQFF.

The rearrangement uses TRBV5-1 and TRBJ2-3; D not resolved. This CDR3 has 12 residues. Germline CDR1 is SGHRS and CDR2 is YFSETQ. V shed 4 bases and J shed 0 bases, with 3 bases lying between them. CDR3 residues: CASSLSTDTQYF. Here the CDR3 DNA reads TGCGCCAGCAGCCTTAGCACAGATACGCAGTATTTT.

DNA for the CDR3: TGTGCCAGCAGCCGACACGACAGGAACACTGAAGCTTTCTTT. This codes for CASSRHDRNTEAFF. The rearrangement links TRBV27 to TRBJ1-1; maybe TRBD1 (5 bases). The CDR3 has 14 residues. Trimming removed 6 bases from V and 1 base from J, with 12 bases in between. Per germline, CDR1 MNHEY and CDR2 SMNVEV (reference sequence).

The V gene is TRBV20-1, the J gene TRBJ1-1, with no clear D. Germline V gene sequence: CDR1 DFQATT, CDR2 SNEGSKA (reference sequence). The V and J ends lost 3 bases and 1 base respectively, with 6 bases between them. The CDR3 sequence is 12 residues long. CDR3 nucleotides: TGCAGTGCTAGTACACCGAACACTGAAGCTTTCTTT. Its protein product is CSASTPNTEAFF.

The CDR3, as DNA: TGTGCCTTCCTAGCGGGGGCTACCAATGAGCAGTTCTTC. This encodes CAFLAGATNEQFF. The chain couples TRBV2 to TRBJ2-1, with TRBD2 matching over 10 bases. Trimming removed 11 bases from V and 6 bases from J; junction bases left unmatched: 7. The CDR3 extends over 13 amino acids. In germline, CDR1 is SNHLY, CDR2 FYNNEI. The full variable domain, its missing parts supplied by reference TRBV2 and TRBJ2-1, is EPEVTQTPSHQVTQMGQEVILRCVPISNHLYFYWYRQILGQKVEFLVSFYNNEISEKSEIFDDQFSVERPDGSNFTLKIRSTKLEDSAMYFCAFLAGATNEQFFGPGTRLTVL.

This chain connects TRBV7-3 to TRBJ2-3, with 7 bases identical to TRBD2. After removal of 5 bases from V and 0 bases from J, the junction contained 11 bases not matched to a gene. Per germline, CDR1 SGHTA and CDR2 FQGTGA. The CDR3 covers 17 residues. CDR3 loop: CASSLGGEGSSTDTQYF. CDR3 nucleotides: TGTGCCAGCAGCCTTGGGGGGGAAGGCTCTAGCACAGATACGCAGTATTTT.

The chain combines TRBV9 with TRBJ1-2; the match to TRBD1 covers 9 bases. V shed 3 bases and J 6 bases; nucleotides not matched to a gene: 3. The germline V gene encodes CDR1 SGDLS and CDR2 YYNGEE. The CDR3 runs to 13 residues. CDR3 DNA: TGTGCCAGCAGCGCGGACAGGGGTCATGGCTACACCTTC. The encoded protein is CASSADRGHGYTF.

The rearrangement links TRBV20-1 to TRBJ1-6; D is possibly TRBD1 (5 bases). The CDR3 spans 14 residues. The V gene's germline CDR1 is DFQATT and CDR2 SNEGSKA (reference sequence). V was cut by 3 bases and J by 10 bases, with 16 bases left in between. This CDR3 is CSASVGSPGSPLHF. The CDR3 DNA sequence: TGCAGTGCTAGTGTCGGGTCCCCAGGGTCACCCCTCCACTTT.

The chain uses TRBV5-5 and TRBJ2-1; TRBD1 agrees at 7 bases. J lost 3 bases, V lost 0 bases, and 6 bases had no gene match. The CDR3 is 16 residues long. Germline loops: CDR1 SGHKS, CDR2 YYEKEE (reference sequence). CDR3 DNA sequence: TGTGCCAGCAGCTTGGGGGCAGGGGGTAACTACAATGAGCAGTTCTTC. Its protein is CASSLGAGGNYNEQFF.

The chain employs TRBV12-3 or TRBV12-4 and TRBJ2-5; no clear D. Between the trimmed V and J ends, which lost 6 bases and 5 bases, there was a span of 10 bases. The CDR3 extends over 12 amino acids. Here the CDR3 reads CASSFMRETQYF. In DNA form, the CDR3 reads TGTGCCAGCAGCTTTATGCGGGAGACCCAGTACTTC.

The J gene is TRBJ1-4, the V gene TRBV28, with a weak D call TRBD1 (5 bases). V gave up 5 bases and J gave up 6 bases, with 19 bases separating them. CDR3 length equals 16 residues. Germline CDR1 MDHEN, CDR2 SYDVKM. CDR3 nucleotide sequence: TGTGCCAGCAGTCCGCCCCGTACAGGAGCCCATGAAAAACTGTTTTTT. Translation: CASSPPRTGAHEKLFF.

The chain carries TRBV10-3 and TRBJ2-7; 10 bases fit TRBD2. Germline loops: CDR1 ENHRY, CDR2 SYGVKD. J was trimmed by 0 bases and V by 4 bases; bases with no gene match: 6. The CDR3 is 16 residues long. DNA of the CDR3: TGTGCCATCAGTGGTCGGGCTAGCGGGAGCTCCTACGAGCAGTACTTC. Translating it yields CAISGRASGSSYEQYF.

CDR3 nucleotides: TGCGCCAGCAGCCTTGTCCCGTCGGGTACAGGCGAGCAGTACTTC. Encoded protein: CASSLVPSGTGEQYF. This chain uses TRBV5-1 with TRBJ2-7; tentatively, D is TRBD1 (5 bases). V lost 4 bases and J lost 6, with 20 bases in between. This CDR3 has 15 residues. Germline lookup yields CDR1 SGHRS and CDR2 YFSETQ.

The chain uses TRBV6-5 and TRBJ2-3; 10 nucleotides align to TRBD2. CDR3 length: 15 amino acids. Germline V gene lookup returns CDR1 MNHEY and CDR2 SVGAGI. V dropped 6 bases and J dropped 6; count of bases not matched to a gene: 9. CDR3 nucleotides: TGTGCCAGCAGCCCCCGGCTAGCGGGGGATGATACGCAGTATTTT. Its translation: CASSPRLAGDDTQYF.

The rearrangement joins TRBV19 to TRBJ2-7; TRBD1 might be the D (6 bases). Trimming cost V 6 bases and J 0 bases, with 12 bases left between them. The CDR3 has 14 amino acids. Germline V gives CDR1 LNHDA, CDR2 SQIVND (reference sequence). This CDR3 reads CASSRQVSSYEQYF. CDR3 bases: TGTGCCAGTAGCCGACAGGTGAGCTCCTACGAGCAGTACTTC.

This chain connects TRBV7-2 to TRBJ1-3, with 7 bases identical to TRBD1. V was pared by 0 bases and J by 3 bases, with 5 bases of the junction left unmatched. CDR1 SGHTA and CDR2 FQGNSA come from the germline V gene. CDR3 length equals 16 residues. CDR3 bases: TGTGCCAGCAGCTTAGCCTCGACAGGGAATGGAAACACCATATATTTT. Amino acid sequence: CASSLASTGNGNTIYF.

The V and J genes are TRBV5-7 and TRBJ1-4, with 7 bases fitting TRBD1. TRBV5-7 is flagged as an ORF with uncertain function. The CDR3 sequence is 17 residues long. The V segment lost 2 bases and the J segment 0 bases; nucleotides outside the gene matches: 7. CDR3 in amino acids: CASSFPGQNATNEKLFF. The DNA for the CDR3 is TGTGCCAGCAGCTTCCCGGGACAGAATGCAACTAATGAAAAACTGTTTTTT.